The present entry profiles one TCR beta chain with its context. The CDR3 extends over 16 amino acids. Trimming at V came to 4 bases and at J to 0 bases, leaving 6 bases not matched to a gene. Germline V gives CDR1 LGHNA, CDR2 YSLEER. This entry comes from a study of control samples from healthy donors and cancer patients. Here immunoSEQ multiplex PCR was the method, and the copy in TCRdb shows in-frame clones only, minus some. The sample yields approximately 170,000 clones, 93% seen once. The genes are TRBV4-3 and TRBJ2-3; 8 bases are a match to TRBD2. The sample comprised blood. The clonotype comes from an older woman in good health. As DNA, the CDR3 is TGCGCCAGCAGCCCCACGGGCGGGGGGAGCACAGATACGCAGTATTTT. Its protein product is CASSPTGGGSTDTQYF.